This TCR beta chain derives from a study of T cell changes during pregnancy in multiple sclerosis. The assay was immunoSEQ multiplex PCR, and TCRdb's table has in-frame clones only and misses some. Of tens of thousands of clones in the sample, around 94% were seen once. The input for sequencing was CD8+ T cells from peripheral blood mononuclear cells, taken after pregnancy. This TCR was recovered from a female donor with multiple sclerosis, enrolled in a pregnancy study.

CDR3 protein: CASSDGAVATQYF. DNA of the CDR3: TGCGCCAGCAGTGATGGTGCGGTCGCGACCCAGTACTTC. J is TRBJ2-5 and V is TRBV10-2; D unresolved. V lost 3 bases and J lost 7, with 12 bases in between. This CDR3 is built from 13 residues. Germline loops: CDR1 WSHSY, CDR2 SAAADI.